The 4 T cell receptor beta chains below were found in one sample sequenced in a study of blood T cell repertoires in COVID-19. The table came from immunoSEQ multiplex PCR; TCRdb's copy has only in-frame clones and leaves some out. Of over 150,000 clones in the sample, 65% to 85% are singletons; the top ten hold roughly 9%. Sequencing was performed on peripheral blood. These receptors were collected from an elderly woman with active or convalescent COVID-19.

This clone was observed once. The chain recombines TRBV27 with TRBJ2-2, with D maybe TRBD2 (5 bases). Trimming took 2 bases from V and 5 from J, leaving 9 bases between them. CDR3 length equals 14 residues. Germline CDR1 reads MNHEY; CDR2 reads SMNVEV (reference sequence). The CDR3, as DNA: TGTGCCAGCAGTTTACGGGGTGGGACCGGGGAGCTGTTTTTT. Translation gives CASSLRGGTGELFF.

The table lists this clone with a count of one. CDR3 amino acids: CASSPGHRQISETQYF. In nucleotides, the CDR3 is TGCGCCAGCAGTCCCGGACACCGCCAAATCTCGGAGACCCAGTACTTC. The chain joins TRBV23-1 to TRBJ2-5; D might be TRBD1 (5 bases). TRBV23-1 belongs to the ORF category, with a function that is uncertain. Trimming cost V 4 bases and J 5 bases, with 20 bases left between them. The CDR3 sequence is 16 residues long.

Written as DNA, the CDR3 is TGTGCCAGCAGCTTAACGTTAAACAGGGGGGACTATGGCTACACCTTC. It encodes CASSLTLNRGDYGYTF. The rearrangement links TRBV7-2 to TRBJ1-2; 8 bases match TRBD1. The CDR3 contains 16 residues. V trimming: 2 bases; J trimming: 3 bases; junction bases outside the gene matches: 8. Germline V gene sequence: CDR1 SGHTA, CDR2 FQGNSA.

The chain is built from TRBV30 and TRBJ2-5; TRBD2 agrees at 9 bases. Trimming removed 3 bases from V and 1 base from J; junction bases left unmatched: 3. CDR1 GTSNPN and CDR2 SVGIG come from the germline V gene (reference sequence). The CDR3 length is 14 residues. This CDR3 reads CAWRVAGAQETQYF. CDR3 in DNA: TGTGCCTGGAGGGTAGCGGGGGCCCAAGAGACCCAGTACTTC.